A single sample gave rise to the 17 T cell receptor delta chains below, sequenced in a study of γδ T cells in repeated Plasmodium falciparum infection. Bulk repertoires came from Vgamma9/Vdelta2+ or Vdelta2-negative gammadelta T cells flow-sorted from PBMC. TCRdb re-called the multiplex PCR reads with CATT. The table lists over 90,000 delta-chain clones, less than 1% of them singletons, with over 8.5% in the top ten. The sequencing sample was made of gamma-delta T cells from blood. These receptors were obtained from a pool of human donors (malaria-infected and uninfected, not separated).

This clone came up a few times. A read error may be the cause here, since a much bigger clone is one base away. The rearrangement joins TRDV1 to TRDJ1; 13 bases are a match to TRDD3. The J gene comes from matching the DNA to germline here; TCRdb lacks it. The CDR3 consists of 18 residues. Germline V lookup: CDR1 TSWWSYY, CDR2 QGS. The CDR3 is CALGARLGDTPYTDKLIF. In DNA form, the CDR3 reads TGTGCTCTTGGGGCCCGACTGGGGGATACGCCCTACACTGATAAACTCATCTTT.

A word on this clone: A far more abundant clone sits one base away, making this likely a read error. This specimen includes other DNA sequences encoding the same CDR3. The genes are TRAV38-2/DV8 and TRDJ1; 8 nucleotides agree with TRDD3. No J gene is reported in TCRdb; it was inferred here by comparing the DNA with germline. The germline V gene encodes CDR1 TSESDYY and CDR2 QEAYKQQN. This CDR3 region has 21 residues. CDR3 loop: CAYRTAARGYLGIVDTDKLIF. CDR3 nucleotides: TGTGCCTATAGGACGGCGGCGAGGGGATACTTAGGTATCGTGGACACCGATAAACTCATCTTT.

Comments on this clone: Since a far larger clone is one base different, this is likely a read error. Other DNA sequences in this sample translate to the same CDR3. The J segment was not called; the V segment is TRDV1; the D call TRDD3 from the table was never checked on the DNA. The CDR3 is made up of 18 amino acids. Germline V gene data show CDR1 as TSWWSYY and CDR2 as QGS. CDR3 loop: CALGAVLPTGYGPAGLIF. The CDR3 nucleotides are TGCGCTCTTGGGGCCGTTCTTCCTACGGGATACGGACCCGCTGGGCTCATCTTT.

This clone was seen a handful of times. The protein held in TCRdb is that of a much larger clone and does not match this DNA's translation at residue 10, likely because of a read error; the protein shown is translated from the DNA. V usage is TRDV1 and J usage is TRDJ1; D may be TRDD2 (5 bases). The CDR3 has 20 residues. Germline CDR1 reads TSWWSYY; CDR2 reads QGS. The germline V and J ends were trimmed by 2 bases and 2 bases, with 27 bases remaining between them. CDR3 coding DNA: TGTGCTCTTGGGGAAGGACCCGGCCTACCCTATGGAACGGGTACCGATAAACTCATCTTT. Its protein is CALGEGPGLPYGTGTDKLIF.

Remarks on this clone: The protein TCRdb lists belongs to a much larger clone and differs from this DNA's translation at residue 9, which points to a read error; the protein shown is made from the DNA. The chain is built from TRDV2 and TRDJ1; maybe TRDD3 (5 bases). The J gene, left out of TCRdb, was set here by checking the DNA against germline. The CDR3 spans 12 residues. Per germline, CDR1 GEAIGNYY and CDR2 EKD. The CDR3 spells CACRTRTDTLIF. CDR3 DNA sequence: TGTGCCTGCCGGACACGGACCGATACACTCATCTTT.

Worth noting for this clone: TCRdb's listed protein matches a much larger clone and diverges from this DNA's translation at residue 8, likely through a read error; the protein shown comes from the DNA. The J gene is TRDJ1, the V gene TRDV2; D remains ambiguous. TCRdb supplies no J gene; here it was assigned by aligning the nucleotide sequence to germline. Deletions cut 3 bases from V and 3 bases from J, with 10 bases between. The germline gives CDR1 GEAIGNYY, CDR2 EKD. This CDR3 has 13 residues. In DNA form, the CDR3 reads TGTGCCTGTGACCCCCTCGCACCCGATAAACTCATCTTT. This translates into CACDPLAPDKLIF.

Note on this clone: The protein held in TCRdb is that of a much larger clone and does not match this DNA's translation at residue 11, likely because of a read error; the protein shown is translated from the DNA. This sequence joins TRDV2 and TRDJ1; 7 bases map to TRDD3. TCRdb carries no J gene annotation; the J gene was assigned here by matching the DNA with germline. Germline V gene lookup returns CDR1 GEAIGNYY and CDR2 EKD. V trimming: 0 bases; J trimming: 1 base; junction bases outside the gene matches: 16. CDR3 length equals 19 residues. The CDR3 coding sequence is TGTGCCTGTGACACCACTCCCGTACTGGGGTATACTGCCACCGATAAACTCATCTTT. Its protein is CACDTTPVLGYTATDKLIF.

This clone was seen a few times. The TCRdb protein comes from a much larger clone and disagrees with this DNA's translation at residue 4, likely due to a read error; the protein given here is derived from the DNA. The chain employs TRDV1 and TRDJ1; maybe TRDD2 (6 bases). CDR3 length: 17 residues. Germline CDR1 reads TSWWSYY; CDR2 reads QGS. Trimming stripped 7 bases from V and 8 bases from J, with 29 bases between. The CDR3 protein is CALEVLPSDALRDKLIF. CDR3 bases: TGTGCTCTTGAGGTATTGCCTTCCGACGCACTTCGGGACAAACTCATCTTT.

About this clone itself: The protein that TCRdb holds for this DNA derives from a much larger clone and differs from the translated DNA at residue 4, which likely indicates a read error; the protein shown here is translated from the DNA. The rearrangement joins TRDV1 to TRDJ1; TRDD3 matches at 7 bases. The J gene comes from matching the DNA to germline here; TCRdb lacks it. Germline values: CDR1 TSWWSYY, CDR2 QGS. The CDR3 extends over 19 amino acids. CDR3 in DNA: TGTGCTCTTAGGGAATGGTGGGGGCTGGGGGCCCCGTACACCGATAAACTCATCTTT. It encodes CALREWWGLGAPYTDKLIF.

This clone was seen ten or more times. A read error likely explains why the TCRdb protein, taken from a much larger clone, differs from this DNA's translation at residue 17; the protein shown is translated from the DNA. DNA for the CDR3: TGTGCCTTTACTGGCCTTCCTATTATCGTTAGCCCAAGAACGACCGATATACTCATCTTT. This sequence encodes CAFTGLPIIVSPRTTDILIF. The chain carries TRDV3 and TRDJ1; 8 nucleotides line up with TRDD2. Germline V gene sequence: CDR1 TVYSNPD, CDR2 GDNSRS (reference sequence). The CDR3 consists of 20 residues.

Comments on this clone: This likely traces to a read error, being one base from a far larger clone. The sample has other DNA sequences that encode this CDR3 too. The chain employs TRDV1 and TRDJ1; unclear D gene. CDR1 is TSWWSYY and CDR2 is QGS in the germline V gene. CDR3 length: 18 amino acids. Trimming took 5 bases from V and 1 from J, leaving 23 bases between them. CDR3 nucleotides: TGTGCTCTTGGGTTCACCTCCGTACATACCTATATCACCGATAAACTCATCTTT. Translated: CALGFTSVHTYITDKLIF.

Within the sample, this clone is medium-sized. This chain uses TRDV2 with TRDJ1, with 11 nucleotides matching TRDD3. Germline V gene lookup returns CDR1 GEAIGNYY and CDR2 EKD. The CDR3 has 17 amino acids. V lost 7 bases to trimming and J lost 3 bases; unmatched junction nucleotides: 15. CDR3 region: CACGLGDIFGSADKLIF. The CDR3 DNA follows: TGTGCCTGCGGACTGGGGGATATTTTTGGGTCCGCCGATAAACTCATCTTT.

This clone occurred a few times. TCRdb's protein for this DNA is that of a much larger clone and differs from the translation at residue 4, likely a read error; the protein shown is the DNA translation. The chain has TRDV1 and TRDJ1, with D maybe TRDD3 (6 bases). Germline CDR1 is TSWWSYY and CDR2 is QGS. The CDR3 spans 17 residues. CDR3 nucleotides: TGTGCTCTTAGGGACCTATTCCTTGGGGGGAACACCGATAAACTCATCTTT. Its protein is CALRDLFLGGNTDKLIF.

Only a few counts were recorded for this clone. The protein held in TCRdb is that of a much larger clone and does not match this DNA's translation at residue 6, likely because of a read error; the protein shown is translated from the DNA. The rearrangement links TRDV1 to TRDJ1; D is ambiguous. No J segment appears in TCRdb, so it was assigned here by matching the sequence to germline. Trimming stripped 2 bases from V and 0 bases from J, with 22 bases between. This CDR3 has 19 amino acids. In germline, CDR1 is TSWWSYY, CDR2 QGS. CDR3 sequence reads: CALGECLSATSWYTDKLIF. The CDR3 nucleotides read TGTGCTCTTGGGGAATGCCTTTCCGCAACCTCCTGGTACACCGATAAACTCATCTTT.

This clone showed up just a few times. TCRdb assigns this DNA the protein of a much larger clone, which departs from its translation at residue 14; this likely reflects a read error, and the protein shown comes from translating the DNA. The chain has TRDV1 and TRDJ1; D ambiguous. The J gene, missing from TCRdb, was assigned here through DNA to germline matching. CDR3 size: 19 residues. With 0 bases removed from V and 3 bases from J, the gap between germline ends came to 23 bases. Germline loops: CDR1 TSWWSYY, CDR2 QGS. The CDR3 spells CALGELDGTLTVYSDKLIF. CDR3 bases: TGTGCTCTTGGGGAACTGGACGGTACGTTAACTGTGTACTCCGATAAACTCATCTTT.

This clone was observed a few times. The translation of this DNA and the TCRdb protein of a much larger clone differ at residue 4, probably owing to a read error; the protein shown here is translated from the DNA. This CDR3 reads CALEELVPILPLLGDNEGAGTDKLIF. CDR3 bases: TGTGCTCTTGAGGAACTGGTCCCAATCCTTCCCTTACTGGGGGATAATGAGGGTGCGGGCACCGATAAACTCATCTTT. V and J are TRDV1 and TRDJ1; 11 nucleotides agree with TRDD3. No J gene is reported in TCRdb; it was inferred here by comparing the DNA with germline. CDR3 size: 26 residues. Germline V gene lookup returns CDR1 TSWWSYY and CDR2 QGS.

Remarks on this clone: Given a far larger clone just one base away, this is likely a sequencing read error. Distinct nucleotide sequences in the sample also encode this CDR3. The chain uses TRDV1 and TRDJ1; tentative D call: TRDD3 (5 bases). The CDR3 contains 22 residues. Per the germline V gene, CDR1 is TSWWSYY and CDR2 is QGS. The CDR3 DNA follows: TGCGCTCTTGGGGAAACGGCCCGGACCCCCCCAGACGCTCTGATGTACACCGATAAACTCATCTTT. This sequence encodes CALGETARTPPDALMYTDKLIF.